This TCR beta chain was identified during a study of human T cells and chemical hapten exposure. The study's findings and limits: Healthy individuals' immune responses may differ from those of donors, who had alopecia.

The ends lost 7 bases at V and 2 bases at J; junction bases unmatched: 9. Germline-derived CDR1 and CDR2 are KGHDR and SFDVKD. The CDR3 sequence is 16 residues long. Points on this clonotype: No antigen is known for it.

The library tagged individual cDNA molecules with unique molecular identifiers. TCRdb re-called the RACE reads with MiXCR, one entry per CDR3 protein. The sample lists some 350,000 distinct CDR3 sequences; more than 5% were seen once. Time point indicated: patch test 2, 6 weeks after DPC sensitization. The treatment was: therapeutic diphenylcyclopropenone sensitization with weekly scalp DPC. Prior to application of each patch test, blood was drawn. The source of this sequence is a young woman with alopecia areata. Some clones in this sample may be carry-over from other donors' samples. The sample in question was whole blood, obtained in connection with sensitization to the hapten diphenylcyclopropenone (DPC). J is TRBJ2-3 and V is TRBV24-1, with 9 nucleotides matching TRBD2. In DNA form, the CDR3 reads TGTGCCACCAGGGCCAGCGGGGGGCCGGTCACAGATACGCAGTATTTT. Protein product: CATRASGGPVTDTQYF.